One sample yielded the 11 T cell receptor beta chains listed below, sequenced in a study of T cells in Graves' hyperthyroidism and ophthalmopathy (dated by TCRdb to about 2019). The library came from multiplex PCR. Sequencing used an Illumina HiSeq 2000. Amplification of TCR beta CDR3 regions was carried out from RNA transcripts. The first round of RT-PCR for the TCR CDR3 was performed with the HTBI primer set and the Qiagen OneStep RT-PCR kit. Through fastp at Q25 and MiXCR, TCRdb rebuilt clones from the public reads, retaining in-frame beta chains. Identical CDR3 protein sequences are pooled into one entry, listed with their most common genes and DNA. The sample contains over 700,000 distinct CDR3 sequences, more than 30% of them found a single time. The top ten clonotypes cover 8.9% of the sample. Input material: blood. Receptors were obtained from a man between 18 and 35 years old with Graves' hyperthyroidism.

This clonotype was observed a few times. The chain couples TRBV7-9 to TRBJ2-6, with D perhaps TRBD1 (6 bases). The length of the CDR3 is 14 residues. Germline V gene sequence: CDR1 SEHNR, CDR2 FQNEAQ (reference sequence). The ends were cut back, 5 bases at V and 3 bases at J, with 8 bases in the middle. The CDR3 nucleotides read TGTGCCAGCAGCCAGGGGTATGGGGCCAACGTCCTGACTTTC. The encoded protein is CASSQGYGANVLTF.

V usage is TRBV2 and J usage is TRBJ2-7, with D uncertain. The CDR3 is 15 amino acids. Per the germline V gene, CDR1 is SNHLY and CDR2 is FYNNEI. The ends were cut back, 6 bases at V and 5 bases at J, with 20 bases in the middle. CDR3 DNA sequence: TGTGCCAGCAGCCCAGGTAGCAGCCAAGAAGACGAGCAGTACTTC. Residues: CASSPGSSQEDEQYF.

V is TRBV20-1 and J is TRBJ2-7; 9 bases match TRBD1. CDR3 size: 14 residues. The V and J ends lost 6 bases and 6 bases, in that order; junction bases with no gene match: 12. Germline CDR1 is DFQATT and CDR2 is SNEGSKA (reference sequence). The CDR3 sequence is CSALRGTGRVEQYF. CDR3 nucleotide sequence: TGCAGTGCCCTAAGGGGGACAGGGCGGGTCGAGCAGTACTTC.

There are a few counts of this clonotype. V and J are TRBV25-1 and TRBJ1-5; D is ambiguous. Germline lookup yields CDR1 MGHDK and CDR2 SYGVNS. Trimming cost V 1 base and J 5 bases, with 3 bases left between them. There are 12 residues in the CDR3. The CDR3 DNA reads as TGTGCCAGCAGTGAATCGTATCAGCCCCAGCATTTT. Residues: CASSESYQPQHF.

This clonotype was counted a few times. The chain has TRBV29-1 and TRBJ1-2; unclear D gene. Germline V lookup: CDR1 SQVTM, CDR2 ANQGSEA. V lost 8 bases and J lost 6, with 7 bases in between. The CDR3 runs to 9 residues. The CDR3 DNA is TGCAGCTTGGAAGATGGCTACACCTTC. Amino acid sequence: CSLEDGYTF.

This clonotype was seen more than once but under ten times. The chain employs TRBV5-6 and TRBJ2-5; 7 bases agree with TRBD2. Germline values: CDR1 SGHDT, CDR2 YYEEEE. J was trimmed by 5 bases and V by 5 bases; bases with no gene match: 12. The CDR3 covers 15 residues. CDR3: CASRFAGEVPETQYF. The CDR3 DNA reads TGTGCCAGCAGATTCGCGGGGGAGGTCCCTGAGACCCAGTACTTC. Looking up the rest from reference TRBV5-6 and TRBJ2-5 gives the full variable domain: DAGVTQSPTHLIKTRGQQVTLRCSPKSGHDTVSWYQQALGQGPQFIFQYYEEEERQRGNFPDRFSGHQFPNYSSELNVNALLLGDSALYLCASRFAGEVPETQYFGPGTRLLVL.

This clonotype was detected only once. V is TRBV10-3 and J is TRBJ2-7; TRBD1 matches 7 bases. CDR3 length: 13 residues. The V segment lost 6 bases and the J segment 11 bases; nucleotides outside the gene matches: 13. The germline gives CDR1 ENHRY, CDR2 SYGVKD. The CDR3 DNA reads TGTGCCATCAGATCTGGGGACAGCGGTGGGGAGTACTTC. Translation gives CAIRSGDSGGEYF.

This clonotype showed up just a few times. The CDR3 coding sequence is TGTGCCATAACTCCAGCAGGGAGTCGTGGGGAACTGTTTTTT. It translates to CAITPAGSRGELFF. The chain combines TRBV6-1 with TRBJ1-4; weak D call: TRBD1 (5 bases). Germline assignment: CDR1 MNHNS and CDR2 SASEGT. The V gene lost 10 bases and the J gene lost 12 bases, with 24 bases spanning the gap. This CDR3 is built from 14 residues.

This clonotype was recorded a few times. V gene TRBV7-2 combines with J gene TRBJ2-7; D unclear. The CDR3 has 14 amino acids. Trimming left V 5 bases short and J 5 bases short, with 16 bases between. Germline CDR1 and CDR2: SGHTA and FQGNSA. This chain's CDR3 is CASSVYREAHEQYF. Written as DNA, the CDR3 is TGTGCCAGCAGCGTCTATCGAGAGGCCCACGAGCAGTACTTC.

This chain uses TRBV2 with TRBJ2-2; D may correspond to TRBD1 or TRBD2 (6 bases each). The V end lost 7 bases, the J end lost 3 bases, and 15 bases lay between the germline ends. The CDR3 loop spans 15 amino acids. Germline CDR1 and CDR2: SNHLY and FYNNEI. The CDR3 loop is CASKGGLGYTGELFF. The CDR3 region has the DNA TGTGCCAGCAAGGGGGGCCTTGGGTACACCGGGGAGCTGTTTTTT.

This clonotype showed up many times. For the CDR3, the DNA is TGTGCCATCAGAGACTCCGGACAGGGAGGAGGATACGAGCAGTACTTC. Translating gives CAIRDSGQGGGYEQYF. J is TRBJ2-7 and V is TRBV10-3, with 8 bases aligning to TRBD1. The CDR3 consists of 16 residues. V shed 6 bases and J 4 bases; nucleotides not matched to a gene: 14. The germline V gene encodes CDR1 ENHRY and CDR2 SYGVKD.